Following are 12 T cell receptor beta chains from one sample sequenced in a study of T-cell memory formation after mild COVID-19 (dated by TCRdb to the early 2020s). To prepare the library, 5' RACE was applied. Sequencing used an Illumina NovaSeq 6000. TCRdb reprocessing: public reads trimmed at Q25 with fastp, clones called with MiXCR, in-frame beta chains kept. When rows share a CDR3 protein, they turn into one entry using the most common DNA and genes. This sample holds 250,000 to 300,000 distinct CDR3 sequences; 15% to 20% were observed only once. Of the sample, more than 20% falls within the top ten clones. Material for sequencing was PBMCs or a T cell subset sorted from them (not recorded which). These receptors were collected from a man between 18 and 35 years old who had mild COVID-19 (a few samples of this study predate the infection). The sample titles of this study are shuffled in the database, so cell type and time point are left out; the donor was told from shared clones.

This clonotype was detected ten times or more. V usage is TRBV5-1 and J usage is TRBJ1-2; 8 bases fit TRBD1. Germline assignment: CDR1 SGHRS and CDR2 YFSETQ. Germline trimming cut 2 bases from V and 8 bases from J; bases unmatched to any gene: 11. The CDR3 loop spans 15 amino acids. Here the CDR3 DNA reads TGCGCCAGCAGCTTCATCATGGGGACAGGAGGCGGCTACACCTTC. This gives the protein CASSFIMGTGGGYTF.

The genes are TRBV12-3 or TRBV12-4 and TRBJ1-4; 7 bases are shared with TRBD1. V was clipped by 6 bases and J by 7 bases; unmatched bases: 8. The CDR3 spans 14 residues. CDR3 residues: CASSPRQGTEKLFF. As DNA, the CDR3 is TGTGCCAGCAGCCCGCGACAGGGTACTGAAAAACTGTTTTTT.

In its sample, this clonotype was seen a few times. The chain links TRBV9 to TRBJ1-2, with D hard to call. Germline lookup yields CDR1 SGDLS and CDR2 YYNGEE. This CDR3 is 15 amino acids long. Trimming took 0 bases from V and 7 from J, leaving 16 bases between them. CDR3 sequence: CASSVGGPGVGGYTF. As DNA, the CDR3 is TGTGCCAGCAGCGTAGGAGGGCCCGGGGTAGGTGGCTACACCTTC.

This rearrangement joins TRBV9 to TRBJ2-7, with TRBD2 as a possible D gene (7 bases). CDR1 SGDLS and CDR2 YYNGEE come from the germline V gene. V gave up 0 bases and J gave up 3 bases, with 13 bases separating them. The CDR3 consists of 15 residues. In nucleotides, the CDR3 is TGTGCCAGCAGCGTAGGCGGGGGCCACCACTACGAGCAGTACTTC. Translated: CASSVGGGHHYEQYF.

This chain uses TRBV7-2 with TRBJ2-1; the D is unclear. This CDR3 is 12 amino acids long. Trimming took off 7 bases at V and 8 bases at J, with 12 bases between the two ends. Per germline, CDR1 SGHTA and CDR2 FQGNSA. CDR3 DNA: TGTGCCAGCACCCGGCCGGGCTATGAGCAGTTCTTC. Encoded protein: CASTRPGYEQFF.

Only a few counts were recorded for this clonotype. This chain joins TRBV9 and TRBJ1-2; the D gene is possibly TRBD1 (5 bases). Germline CDR1 is SGDLS and CDR2 is YYNGEE. Trimming took 0 bases from V and 0 from J, leaving 18 bases between them. The CDR3 runs to 18 residues. CDR3 protein: CASSVVQGRFATNYGYTF. The CDR3 bases are TGTGCCAGCAGCGTAGTTCAGGGTCGCTTTGCGACTAACTATGGCTACACCTTC.

The chain recombines TRBV7-3 with TRBJ1-1; 8 bases map to TRBD1. The CDR3 is made up of 12 amino acids. Trimming at V came to 4 bases and at J to 8 bases, leaving 3 bases not matched to a gene. Germline V gives CDR1 SGHTA, CDR2 FQGTGA. The DNA of the CDR3 is TGTGCCAGCAGCTCCGGACAGGGCGAAGCTTTCTTT. Translating gives CASSSGQGEAFF.

The rearrangement uses TRBV4-1 and TRBJ2-1; D may be TRBD2 (7 bases). The CDR3 is made up of 12 amino acids. V gave up 0 bases and J gave up 15 bases, with 12 bases separating them. Germline V gene data show CDR1 as MGHRA and CDR2 as YSYEKL. The CDR3 DNA sequence: TGCGCCAGCAGCCAAGATGGGAGGGGGTGGTTCTTC. Translation: CASSQDGRGWFF.

The chain links TRBV7-9 to TRBJ1-6, with 9 bases aligning to TRBD1. The junction had 8 bases not matched to a gene; V was cut back by 5 bases and J by 6 bases. The CDR3 covers 16 residues. Germline-derived CDR1 and CDR2 are SEHNR and FQNEAQ (reference sequence). The CDR3 protein is CASSLETGGGNSPLHF. For the CDR3, the DNA is TGTGCCAGCAGCCTAGAAACAGGGGGCGGTAATTCACCCCTCCACTTT.

Only a few counts were recorded for this clonotype. This chain joins TRBV7-6 and TRBJ1-1; 7 positions match TRBD1. The junction had 5 bases not matched to a gene; V was cut back by 4 bases and J by 6 bases. The CDR3 is made up of 13 amino acids. The germline CDR1 and CDR2 sequences are SGHVS and FNYEAQ. CDR3 amino acids: CASSSTGYAEAFF. The CDR3 bases are TGTGCCAGCAGCTCGACAGGGTACGCTGAAGCTTTCTTT.

The chain links TRBV4-1 to TRBJ2-3, with TRBD2 matching 11 bases. Germline CDR1 MGHRA, CDR2 YSYEKL. This CDR3 has 17 residues. V lost 2 bases, J lost 0 bases, and 4 bases stayed unmatched. CDR3 DNA sequence: TGCGCCAGCAGCCAATTTAGCGGGGGGGCAAGCACAGATACGCAGTATTTT. Translating gives CASSQFSGGASTDTQYF.

Only a few counts were recorded for this clonotype. The gene calls are TRBV15 and TRBJ1-2, with D maybe TRBD1 (6 bases). Per the germline V gene, CDR1 is LNHNV and CDR2 is YYDKDF (reference sequence). The CDR3 has 14 amino acids. Trimming shortened V by 1 base and J by 6 bases, and 12 bases separated the two germline ends. The CDR3: CATSRGGQNNGYTF. DNA for the CDR3: TGTGCCACCAGCAGAGGTGGACAGAACAATGGCTACACCTTC. The full variable domain, rest sourced from reference TRBV15 and TRBJ1-2, is DAMVIQNPRYQVTQFGKPVTLSCSQTLNHNVMYWYQQKSSQAPKLLFHYYDKDFNNEADTPDNFQSRRPNTSFCFLDIRSPGLGDTAMYLCATSRGGQNNGYTFGSGTRLTVV.